A single sample is the source of the 10 T cell receptor beta chains below, sequenced in a study of T-cell memory formation after mild COVID-19. TCRdb reprocessed the 5' RACE reads via MiXCR and lists one record per CDR3 protein. The data contain about 250,000 distinct CDR3 sequences, less than 20% of them singletons. Sample: PBMCs or a T cell subset sorted from them (not recorded which). The receptor set was obtained from an adult woman who had mild COVID-19 (a few samples of this study predate the infection). Cell type and time point are not known.

The chain joins TRBV29-1 to TRBJ2-3; D tentatively fits TRBD1 or TRBD2 (6 bases each). Germline V gene data show CDR1 as SQVTM and CDR2 as ANQGSEA. CDR3 length equals 17 residues. Trimming pared 7 bases from V and 4 bases from J, leaving 27 bases between. This chain's CDR3 is CSGKGSRGGHNADTQYF. CDR3 DNA sequence: TGCAGCGGAAAAGGAAGCAGAGGGGGGCATAACGCAGATACGCAGTATTTT.

A few counts support this clonotype. The chain couples TRBV15 to TRBJ2-3; 7 bases map to TRBD1. The CDR3 spans 15 residues. The V and J ends lost 4 bases and 6 bases, in that order; junction bases with no gene match: 10. Germline CDR1 reads LNHNV; CDR2 reads YYDKDF (reference sequence). CDR3 region: CATSTPLGGGDTQYF. For the CDR3, the DNA is TGTGCCACCAGCACCCCCTTAGGGGGCGGGGATACGCAGTATTTT.

This clonotype was counted a few times. The rearrangement links TRBV6-6 to TRBJ2-1, with D maybe TRBD1 (6 bases). Germline values: CDR1 MNHNY, CDR2 SVGAGI (reference sequence). CDR3 length: 12 amino acids. V dropped 6 bases and J dropped 6 bases, with 9 bases sitting between them. The CDR3 DNA reads TGTGCCAGCAGGGACAGACCCAATGAGCAGTTCTTC. Protein sequence: CASRDRPNEQFF.

The V call is TRBV7-3, the J call TRBJ2-1; the D is unclear. Trimming left V 2 bases short and J 6 bases short, with 11 bases between. Germline values: CDR1 SGHTA, CDR2 FQGTGA. The CDR3 contains 14 residues. In nucleotides, the CDR3 is TGTGCCAGCAGCTTATCCGGACCGCTCAATGAGCAGTTCTTC. Amino acids: CASSLSGPLNEQFF.

A few counts support this clonotype. V and J are TRBV18 and TRBJ1-4; tentatively, D is TRBD1 (6 bases). CDR3 length equals 15 residues. Germline assignment: CDR1 KGHSH and CDR2 LQKENI. The V gene lost 2 bases and the J gene lost 10 bases, with 17 bases spanning the gap. CDR3 bases: TGTGCCAGCTCACCAAGGACAGCTACCGGGGGAAAACTGTTTTTT. This gives the protein CASSPRTATGGKLFF.

This clonotype was counted many times. This rearrangement joins TRBV20-1 to TRBJ2-3; a possible D gene is TRBD1 (5 bases). CDR3 size: 14 residues. Germline assignment: CDR1 DFQATT and CDR2 SNEGSKA (reference sequence). Between the trimmed V and J ends, which lost 5 bases and 2 bases, there was a span of 14 bases. CDR3 coding DNA: TGCAGTGCTCCGACAGAGACTTTCACAGATACGCAGTATTTT. It translates to CSAPTETFTDTQYF.

This chain connects TRBV14 to TRBJ2-7, with unresolved D. Germline CDR1 is SGHDN and CDR2 is FVKESK. This CDR3 is built from 17 residues. V was trimmed by 0 bases and J by 0 bases, leaving 15 bases between them. The CDR3 loop is CASSQEVGRSLSYEQYF. DNA for the CDR3: TGTGCCAGCAGCCAAGAGGTGGGCAGGTCCCTCTCCTACGAGCAGTACTTC.

The chain recombines TRBV6-5 with TRBJ2-6; no definite D call. The CDR3 has 16 amino acids. Germline-derived CDR1 and CDR2 are MNHEY and SVGAGI. The V end was cut by 5 bases, the J end by 0 bases, with 11 bases between. The CDR3 spells CASSPKPSSGANVLTF. The CDR3 region has the DNA TGTGCCAGCAGTCCCAAACCCTCCTCTGGGGCCAACGTCCTGACTTTC.

At least ten counts were recorded for this clonotype. The J gene is TRBJ2-7, the V gene TRBV7-9, with D possibly being TRBD2 (6 bases). V lost 3 bases, J lost 4 bases, and 10 bases lay in between. Germline assignment: CDR1 SEHNR and CDR2 FQNEAQ (reference sequence). The length of the CDR3 is 13 residues. The CDR3, as DNA: TGTGCCAGCAGCTTGACGGCGGGATACGAGCAGTACTTC. Translated: CASSLTAGYEQYF.

This clonotype was observed a handful of times. The V gene is TRBV5-1, the J gene TRBJ1-3, with D unclear. The germline CDR1 and CDR2 sequences are SGHRS and YFSETQ. This CDR3 has 16 amino acids. Trimming removed 4 bases at V and 0 bases at J, with 14 bases between. This CDR3 is CASSQRAGYSGNTIYF. The CDR3 DNA is TGCGCCAGCAGCCAAAGAGCGGGGTACTCTGGAAACACCATATATTTT. The full variable domain, completed using reference TRBV5-1 and TRBJ1-3, is KAGVTQTPRYLIKTRGQQVTLSCSPISGHRSVSWYQQTPGQGLQFLFEYFSETQRNKGNFPGRFSGRQFSNSRSEMNVSTLELGDSALYLCASSQRAGYSGNTIYFGEGSWLTVV.